Below, one T cell receptor (beta chain) is given with its context. Its antigen is still unknown. Here immunoSEQ multiplex PCR was the method, and the copy in TCRdb shows in-frame clones only, minus some. This table has about 240,000 clones, approximately 83% appearing once. This entry is derived from a study of cytomegalovirus exposure and HLA in healthy donors. Study-wide points: According to a subsequent analysis, TCR clusters identified in the first cohort showed a tendency to co-occur across the 100 to 150 validation repertoires. Rarity marked most TCR sequences, yet some public TCRs occurred in many donors. TCR beta chains numbering 150 to 200 were designated cytomegalovirus-associated.

V lost 1 base and J lost 2, with 13 bases in between. The CDR3 spans 16 residues. CDR1 SGHRS and CDR2 YFSETQ come from the germline V gene. Sequencing was done on a sample of PBMCs. The origin of this receptor is a woman aged 25 to 39 in good health and CMV-seropositive. The genes are TRBV5-1 and TRBJ1-5; possibly TRBD1 for D (5 bases). In DNA form, the CDR3 reads TGCGCCAGCAGCTTGACCGGGACGGGGGGCAATCAGCCCCAGCATTTT. Amino acid sequence: CASSLTGTGGNQPQHF.